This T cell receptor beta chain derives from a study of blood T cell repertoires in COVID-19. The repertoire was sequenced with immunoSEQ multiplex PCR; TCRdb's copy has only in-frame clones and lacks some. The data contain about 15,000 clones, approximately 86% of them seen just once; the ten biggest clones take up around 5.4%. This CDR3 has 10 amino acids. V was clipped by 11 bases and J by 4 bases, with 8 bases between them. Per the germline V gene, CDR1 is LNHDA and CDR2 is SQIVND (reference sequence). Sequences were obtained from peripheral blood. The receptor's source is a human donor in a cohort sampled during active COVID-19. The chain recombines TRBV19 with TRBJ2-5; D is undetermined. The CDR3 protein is CAAGRETQYF. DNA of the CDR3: TGTGCCGCAGGCCGAGAGACCCAGTACTTC.